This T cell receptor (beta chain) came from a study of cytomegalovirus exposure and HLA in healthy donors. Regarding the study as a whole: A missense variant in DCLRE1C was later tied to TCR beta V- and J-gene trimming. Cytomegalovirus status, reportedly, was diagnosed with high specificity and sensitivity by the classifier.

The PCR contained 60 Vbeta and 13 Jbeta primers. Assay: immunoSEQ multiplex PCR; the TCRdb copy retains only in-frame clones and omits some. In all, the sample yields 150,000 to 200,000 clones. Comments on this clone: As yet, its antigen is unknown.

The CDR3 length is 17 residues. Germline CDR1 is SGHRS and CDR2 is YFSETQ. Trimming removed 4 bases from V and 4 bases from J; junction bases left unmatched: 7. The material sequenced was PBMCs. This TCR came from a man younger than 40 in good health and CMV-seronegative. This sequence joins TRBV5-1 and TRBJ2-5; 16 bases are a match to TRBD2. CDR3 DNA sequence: TGCGCCAGCAGCGAGGGACTAGCGGGAGGGGTGGGAGAGACCCAGTACTTC. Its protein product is CASSEGLAGGVGETQYF.